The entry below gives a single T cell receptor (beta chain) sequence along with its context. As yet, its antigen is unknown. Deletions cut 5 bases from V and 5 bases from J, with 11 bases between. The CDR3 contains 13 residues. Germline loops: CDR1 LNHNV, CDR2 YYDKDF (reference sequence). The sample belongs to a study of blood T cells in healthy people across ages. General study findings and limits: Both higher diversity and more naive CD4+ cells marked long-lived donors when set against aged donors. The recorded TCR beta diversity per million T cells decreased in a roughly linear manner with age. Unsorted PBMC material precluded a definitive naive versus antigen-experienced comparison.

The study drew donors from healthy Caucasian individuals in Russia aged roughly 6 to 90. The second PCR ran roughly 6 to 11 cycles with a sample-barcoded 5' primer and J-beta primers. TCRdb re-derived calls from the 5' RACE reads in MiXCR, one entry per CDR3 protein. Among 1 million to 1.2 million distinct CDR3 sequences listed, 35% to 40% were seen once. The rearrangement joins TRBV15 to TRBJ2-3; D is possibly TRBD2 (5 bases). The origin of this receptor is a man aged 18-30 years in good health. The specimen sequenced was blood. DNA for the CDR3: TGTGCCACCAGCGCTGGAGGTTTAGATACGCAGTATTTT. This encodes CATSAGGLDTQYF.